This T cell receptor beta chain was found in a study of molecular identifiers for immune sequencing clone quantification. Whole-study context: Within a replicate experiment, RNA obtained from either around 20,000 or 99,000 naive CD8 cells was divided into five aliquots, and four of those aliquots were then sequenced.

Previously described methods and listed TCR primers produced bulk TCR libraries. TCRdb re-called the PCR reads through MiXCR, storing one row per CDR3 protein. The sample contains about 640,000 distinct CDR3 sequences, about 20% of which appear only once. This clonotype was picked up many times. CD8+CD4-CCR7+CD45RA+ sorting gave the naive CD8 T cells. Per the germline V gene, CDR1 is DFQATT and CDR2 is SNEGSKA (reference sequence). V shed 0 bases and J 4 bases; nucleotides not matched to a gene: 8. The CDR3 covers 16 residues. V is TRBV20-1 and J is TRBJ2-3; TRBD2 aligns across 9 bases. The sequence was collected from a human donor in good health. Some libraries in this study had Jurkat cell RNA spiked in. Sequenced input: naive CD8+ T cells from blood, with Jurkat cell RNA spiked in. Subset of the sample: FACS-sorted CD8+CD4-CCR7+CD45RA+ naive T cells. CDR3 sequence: CSARDRRGGRADTQYF. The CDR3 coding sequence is TGCAGTGCTAGAGACCGGCGGGGGGGGCGGGCAGATACGCAGTATTTT.